The source of this T cell receptor (beta chain) is a study of cytomegalovirus exposure and HLA in healthy donors. The PCR used 60 Vbeta and 13 Jbeta primers. Measured with immunoSEQ multiplex PCR; TCRdb has only the in-frame clones, and not every one. The data contain about 280,000 clones, 80% to 90% of them singletons. The clonotype was recovered from a woman between 18 and 30 years old in good health and CMV-seronegative. Material: PBMCs.

The CDR3 region is CASTGAGGGYTF. Here the CDR3 DNA reads TGTGCCAGTACAGGGGCAGGAGGTGGCTACACCTTC. The chain employs TRBV19 and TRBJ1-2; D might be TRBD1 (6 bases). This CDR3 comprises 12 residues. Germline V lookup: CDR1 LNHDA, CDR2 SQIVND (reference sequence). Trimming removed 7 bases at V and 7 bases at J, with 13 bases between.